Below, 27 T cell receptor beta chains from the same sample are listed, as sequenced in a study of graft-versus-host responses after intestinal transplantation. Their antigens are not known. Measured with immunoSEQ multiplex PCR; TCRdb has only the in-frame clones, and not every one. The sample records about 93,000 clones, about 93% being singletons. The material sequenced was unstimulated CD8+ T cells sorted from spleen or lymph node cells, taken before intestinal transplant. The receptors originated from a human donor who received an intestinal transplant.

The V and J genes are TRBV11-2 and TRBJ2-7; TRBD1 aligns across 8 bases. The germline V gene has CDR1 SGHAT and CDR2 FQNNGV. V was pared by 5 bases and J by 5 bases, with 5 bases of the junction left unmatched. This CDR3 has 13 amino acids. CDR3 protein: CASSGQGLHEQYF. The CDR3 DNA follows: TGTGCCAGCAGCGGACAGGGCTTACACGAGCAGTACTTC. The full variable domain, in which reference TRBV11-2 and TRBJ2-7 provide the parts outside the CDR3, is EAGVAQSPRYKIIEKRQSVAFWCNPISGHATLYWYQQILGQGPKLLIQFQNNGVVDDSQLPKDRFSAERLKGVDSTLKIQPAKLEDSAVYLCASSGQGLHEQYFGPGTRLTVT.

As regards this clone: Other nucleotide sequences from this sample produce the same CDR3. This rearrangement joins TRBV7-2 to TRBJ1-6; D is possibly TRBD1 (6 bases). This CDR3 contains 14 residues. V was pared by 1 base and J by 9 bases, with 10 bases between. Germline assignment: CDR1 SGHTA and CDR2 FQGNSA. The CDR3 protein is CASSLGTDPSPLHF. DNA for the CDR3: TGTGCCAGCAGCTTAGGGACAGATCCTTCACCCCTCCACTTT. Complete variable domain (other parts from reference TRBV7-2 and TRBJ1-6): GAGVSQSPSNKVTEKGKDVELRCDPISGHTALYWYRQSLGQGLEFLIYFQGNSAPDKSGLPSDRFSAERTGGSVSTLTIQRTQQEDSAVYLCASSLGTDPSPLHFGNGTRLTVT.

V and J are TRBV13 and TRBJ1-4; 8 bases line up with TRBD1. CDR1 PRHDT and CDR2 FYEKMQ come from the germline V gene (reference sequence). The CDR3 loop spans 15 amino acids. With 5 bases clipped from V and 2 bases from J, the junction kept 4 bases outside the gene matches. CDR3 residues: CASSPGGATNEKLFF. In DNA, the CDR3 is TGTGCCAGCAGCCCAGGGGGCGCGACTAATGAAAAACTGTTTTTT.

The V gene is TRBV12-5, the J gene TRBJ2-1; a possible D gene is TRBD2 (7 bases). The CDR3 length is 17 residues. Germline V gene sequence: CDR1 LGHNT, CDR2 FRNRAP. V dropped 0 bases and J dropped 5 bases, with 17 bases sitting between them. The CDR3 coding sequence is TGTGCTAGTGGTTTGGTCGTTACGGGGAGGGGGAACAATGAGCAGTTCTTC. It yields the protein CASGLVVTGRGNNEQFF.

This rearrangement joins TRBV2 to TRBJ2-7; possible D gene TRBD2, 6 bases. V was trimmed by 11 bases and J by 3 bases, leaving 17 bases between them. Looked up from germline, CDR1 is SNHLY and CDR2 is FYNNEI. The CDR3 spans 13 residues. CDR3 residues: CASGSRAIYEQYF. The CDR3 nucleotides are TGTGCCTCCGGGAGCCGGGCGATCTACGAGCAGTACTTC.

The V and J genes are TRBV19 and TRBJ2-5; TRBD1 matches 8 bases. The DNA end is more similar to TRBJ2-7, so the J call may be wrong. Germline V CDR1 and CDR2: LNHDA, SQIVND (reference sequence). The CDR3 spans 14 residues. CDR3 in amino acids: CATATGTGPYEQYF. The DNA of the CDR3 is TGTGCCACCGCAACCGGGACAGGCCCCTACGAGCAGTACTTC.

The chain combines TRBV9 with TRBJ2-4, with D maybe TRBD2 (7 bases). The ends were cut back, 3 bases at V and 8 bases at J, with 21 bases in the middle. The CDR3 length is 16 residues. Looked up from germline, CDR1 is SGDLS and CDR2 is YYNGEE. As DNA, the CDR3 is TGTGCCAGCAGCGCCGAAGCGGGACAACTGGGGGACATTCAGTACTTC. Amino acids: CASSAEAGQLGDIQYF.

This CDR3 reads CASLTGSRSYEQYF. CDR3 DNA: TGTGCCAGCCTAACAGGTTCCCGCTCCTACGAGCAGTACTTC. The V and J genes are TRBV2 and TRBJ2-7, with D possibly being TRBD1 (5 bases). This CDR3 spans 14 amino acids. Trimming pared 8 bases from V and 0 bases from J, leaving 14 bases between. Germline V CDR1 and CDR2: SNHLY, FYNNEI.

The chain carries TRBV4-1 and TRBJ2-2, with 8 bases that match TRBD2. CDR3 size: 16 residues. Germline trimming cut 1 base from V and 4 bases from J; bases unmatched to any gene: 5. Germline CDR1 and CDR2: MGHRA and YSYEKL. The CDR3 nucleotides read TGCGCCAGCAGCCAAGTTCGAACTAGCGGCACCGGGGAGCTGTTTTTT. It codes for CASSQVRTSGTGELFF.

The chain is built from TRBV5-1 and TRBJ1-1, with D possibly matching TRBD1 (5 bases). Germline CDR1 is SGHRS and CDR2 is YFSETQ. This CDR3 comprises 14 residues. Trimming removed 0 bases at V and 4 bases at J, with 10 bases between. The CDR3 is CASSLEGASTEAFF. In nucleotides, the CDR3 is TGCGCCAGCAGCTTGGAAGGGGCGAGCACTGAAGCTTTCTTT.

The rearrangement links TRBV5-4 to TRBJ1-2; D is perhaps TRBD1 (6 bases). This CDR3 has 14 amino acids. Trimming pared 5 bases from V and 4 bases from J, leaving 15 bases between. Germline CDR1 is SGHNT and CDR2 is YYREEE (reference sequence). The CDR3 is CASSTVGGAYGYTF. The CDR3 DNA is TGTGCCAGCAGTACCGTAGGGGGGGCCTATGGCTACACCTTC. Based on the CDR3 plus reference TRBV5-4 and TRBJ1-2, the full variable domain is ETGVTQSPTHLIKTRGQQVTLRCSSQSGHNTVSWYQQALGQGPQFIFQYYREEENGRGNFPPRFSGLQFPNYSSELNVNALELDDSALYLCASSTVGGAYGYTFGSGTRLTVV.

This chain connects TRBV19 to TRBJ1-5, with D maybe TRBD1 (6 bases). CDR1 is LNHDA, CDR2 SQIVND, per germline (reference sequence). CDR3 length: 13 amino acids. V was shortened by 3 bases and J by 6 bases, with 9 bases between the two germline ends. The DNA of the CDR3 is TGTGCCAGTAGTATGTGGGGGCCTCAGCCCCAGCATTTT. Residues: CASSMWGPQPQHF.

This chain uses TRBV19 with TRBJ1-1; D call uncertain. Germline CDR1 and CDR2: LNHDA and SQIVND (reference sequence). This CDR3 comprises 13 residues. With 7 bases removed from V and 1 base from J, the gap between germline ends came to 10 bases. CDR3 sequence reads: CASTLAGNTEAFF. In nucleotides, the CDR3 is TGTGCCAGTACCCTTGCGGGGAACACTGAAGCTTTCTTT.

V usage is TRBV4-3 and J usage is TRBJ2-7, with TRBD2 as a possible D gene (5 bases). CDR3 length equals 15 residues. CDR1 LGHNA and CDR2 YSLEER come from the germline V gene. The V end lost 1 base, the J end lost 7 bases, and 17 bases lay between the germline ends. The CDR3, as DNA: TGCGCCAGCAGCCAAGCTTTCGGGGTGACGCATGAGCAGTACTTC. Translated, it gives CASSQAFGVTHEQYF.

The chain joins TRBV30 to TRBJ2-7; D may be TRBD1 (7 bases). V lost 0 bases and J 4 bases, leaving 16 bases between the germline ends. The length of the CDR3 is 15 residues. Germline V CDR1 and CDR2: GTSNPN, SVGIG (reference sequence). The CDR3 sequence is CAWSVPPGGRYEQYF. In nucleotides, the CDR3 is TGTGCCTGGAGTGTTCCCCCAGGGGGGAGGTACGAGCAGTACTTC.

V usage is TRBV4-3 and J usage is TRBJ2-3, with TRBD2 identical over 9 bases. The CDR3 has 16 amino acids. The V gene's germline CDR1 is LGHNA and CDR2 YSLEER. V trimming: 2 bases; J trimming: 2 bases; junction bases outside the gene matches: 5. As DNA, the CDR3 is TGCGCCAGCAGCCAACAACTAGCGGGCGCCACAGATACGCAGTATTTT. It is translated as CASSQQLAGATDTQYF.

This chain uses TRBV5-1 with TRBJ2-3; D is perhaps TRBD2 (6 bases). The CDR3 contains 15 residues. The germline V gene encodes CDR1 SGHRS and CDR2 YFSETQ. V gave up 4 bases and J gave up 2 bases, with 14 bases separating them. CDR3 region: CASSARDSNTDTQYF. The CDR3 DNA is TGCGCCAGCAGCGCCCGGGACTCAAACACAGATACGCAGTATTTT.

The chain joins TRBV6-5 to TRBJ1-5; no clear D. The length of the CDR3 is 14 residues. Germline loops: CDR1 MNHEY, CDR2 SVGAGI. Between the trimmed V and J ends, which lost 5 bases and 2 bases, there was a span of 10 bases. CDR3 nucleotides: TGTGCCAGCAGTACCCGGGGTGGCAATCAGCCCCAGCATTTT. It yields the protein CASSTRGGNQPQHF.

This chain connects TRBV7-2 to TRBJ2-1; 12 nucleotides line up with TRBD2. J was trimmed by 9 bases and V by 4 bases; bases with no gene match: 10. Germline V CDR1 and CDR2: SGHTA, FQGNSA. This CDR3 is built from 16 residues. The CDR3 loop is CASSSRPSGGASEQFF. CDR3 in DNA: TGTGCCAGCAGCTCAAGACCTAGCGGGGGGGCCAGTGAGCAGTTCTTC.

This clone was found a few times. CDR3 amino acids: CASSSPGGDTQYF. CDR3 DNA sequence: TGTGCCAGCAGCTCCCCCGGCGGAGATACGCAGTATTTT. The V and J genes are TRBV7-9 and TRBJ2-3, with unresolved D. Germline values: CDR1 SEHNR, CDR2 FQNEAQ (reference sequence). This CDR3 is 13 amino acids long. V gave up 4 bases and J gave up 5 bases, with 10 bases separating them.

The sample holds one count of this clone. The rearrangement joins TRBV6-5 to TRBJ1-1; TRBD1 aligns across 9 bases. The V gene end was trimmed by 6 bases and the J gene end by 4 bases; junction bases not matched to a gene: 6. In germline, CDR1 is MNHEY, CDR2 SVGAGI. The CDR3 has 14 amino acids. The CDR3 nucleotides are TGTGCCAGCAGACCTCGACAGGGGGGCACTGAAGCTTTCTTT. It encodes CASRPRQGGTEAFF.

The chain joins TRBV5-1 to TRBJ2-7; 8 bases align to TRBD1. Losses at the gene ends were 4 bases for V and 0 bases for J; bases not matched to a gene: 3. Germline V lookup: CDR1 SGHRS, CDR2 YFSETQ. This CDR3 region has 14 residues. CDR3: CASSKTGGSYEQYF. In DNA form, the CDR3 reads TGCGCCAGCAGCAAAACAGGGGGCTCCTACGAGCAGTACTTC. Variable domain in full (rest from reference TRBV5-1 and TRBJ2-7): KAGVTQTPRYLIKTRGQQVTLSCSPISGHRSVSWYQQTPGQGLQFLFEYFSETQRNKGNFPGRFSGRQFSNSRSEMNVSTLELGDSALYLCASSKTGGSYEQYFGPGTRLTVT.

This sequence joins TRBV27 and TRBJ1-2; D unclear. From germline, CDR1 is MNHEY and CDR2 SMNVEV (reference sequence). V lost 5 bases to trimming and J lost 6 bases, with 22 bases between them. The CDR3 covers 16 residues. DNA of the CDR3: TGTGCCAGCAGTACCCAACTCGCCGAGGGTCCGGATGGCTACACCTTC. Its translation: CASSTQLAEGPDGYTF.

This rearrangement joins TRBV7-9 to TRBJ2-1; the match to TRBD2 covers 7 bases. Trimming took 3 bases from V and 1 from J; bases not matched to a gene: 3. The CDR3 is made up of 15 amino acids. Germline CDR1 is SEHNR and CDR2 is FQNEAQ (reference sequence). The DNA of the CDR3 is TGTGCCAGCAGCTTCCTAGCGGAGTCCTACAATGAGCAGTTCTTC. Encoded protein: CASSFLAESYNEQFF.

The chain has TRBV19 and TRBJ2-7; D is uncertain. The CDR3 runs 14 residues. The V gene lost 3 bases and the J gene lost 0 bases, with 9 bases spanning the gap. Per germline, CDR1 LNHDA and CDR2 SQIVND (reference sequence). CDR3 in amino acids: CASSIGGTSYEQYF. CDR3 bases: TGTGCCAGTAGTATCGGCGGAACCTCCTACGAGCAGTACTTC.

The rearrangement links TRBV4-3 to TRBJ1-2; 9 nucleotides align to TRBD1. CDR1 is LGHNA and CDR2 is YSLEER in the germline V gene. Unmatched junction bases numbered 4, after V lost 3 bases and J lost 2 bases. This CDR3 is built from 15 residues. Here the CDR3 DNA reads TGCGCCAGCAGCCAGGGGACAGGGCTCAACTATGGCTACACCTTC. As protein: CASSQGTGLNYGYTF.

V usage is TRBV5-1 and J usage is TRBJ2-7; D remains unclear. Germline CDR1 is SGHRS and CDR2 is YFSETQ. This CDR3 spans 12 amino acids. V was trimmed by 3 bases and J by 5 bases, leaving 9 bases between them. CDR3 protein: CASSSRHDEQYF. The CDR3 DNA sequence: TGCGCCAGCAGCTCCCGACACGACGAGCAGTACTTC.